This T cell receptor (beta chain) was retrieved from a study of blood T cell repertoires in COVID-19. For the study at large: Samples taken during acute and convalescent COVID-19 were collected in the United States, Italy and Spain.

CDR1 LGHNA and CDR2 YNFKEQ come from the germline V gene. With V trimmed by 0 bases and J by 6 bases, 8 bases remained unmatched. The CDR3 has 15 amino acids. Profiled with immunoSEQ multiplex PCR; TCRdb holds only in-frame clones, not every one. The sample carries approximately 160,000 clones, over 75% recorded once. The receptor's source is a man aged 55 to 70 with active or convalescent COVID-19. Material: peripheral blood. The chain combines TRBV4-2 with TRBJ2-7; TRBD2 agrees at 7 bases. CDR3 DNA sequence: TGTGCCAGCAGCCAAGATCAGGCTAGCGGTCGCGAGCAGTACTTC. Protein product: CASSQDQASGREQYF.